This T cell receptor beta chain was sequenced in a study of shared clonotypes between healthy human individuals. About the study: The people who gave samples were a couple of women and a few men aged 18 to 49.

This CDR3 is built from 17 residues. Trimming took 1 base from V and 7 from J; bases not matched to a gene: 11. CDR1 SGHVS and CDR2 FQNEAQ come from the germline V gene. This was a deep-level run. The authors' processing: Junction-only immunoSEQ data arrived without quality scores, meaning filtering differed. Here immunoSEQ multiplex PCR was the method, and the copy in TCRdb shows in-frame clones only, minus some. The DNA gave D and trimming, while V, J and clone size come from that table. This table has fewer than 1.8 million clones, 98% to 99% appearing once. Sequenced sample: naive CD4+ T cells sorted from blood. The subset is: CD45RA+ positively selected. The chain links TRBV7-8 to TRBJ2-1; 9 bases line up with TRBD2. The clonotype originates from a man aged 25-45 years in good health. CDR3 sequence: CASSLERWTSDSNEQFF. The CDR3 nucleotides read TGTGCCAGCAGCTTAGAACGCTGGACTAGCGACAGTAATGAGCAGTTCTTC.